The 15 T cell receptor beta chains below all came from one sample that was sequenced in a study of PD-L1 blockade in urothelial cancer. The method was immunoSEQ multiplex PCR; TCRdb's version includes in-frame clones alone and lacks a portion of them. The table lists 35,000 to 55,000 clones, roughly 86% of them singletons. Sequencing used PBMCs, obtained around atezolizumab (anti-PD-L1) treatment. The origin of the receptors is a man in his 70s with urothelial cancer.

In its sample, this clone was seen once. The junction differs from germline at one of its ends, possibly a read error. The CDR3 spells CASSELGLGHF. In DNA form, the CDR3 reads TGTGCCAGCAGTGAACTAGGCCTGGGGCACTTC. The chain joins TRBV6-1 to TRBJ2-4, with D possibly matching TRBD1 (5 bases). CDR3 size: 11 residues. Germline lookup yields CDR1 MNHNS and CDR2 SASEGT.

The chain is built from TRBV9 and TRBJ2-5, with a tentative D call TRBD2 (6 bases). Germline V gives CDR1 SGDLS, CDR2 YYNGEE. V was trimmed by 2 bases and J by 5 bases, leaving 13 bases between them. The CDR3 has 14 amino acids. The CDR3 is CASSVSSGGETQYF. The CDR3 DNA reads as TGTGCCAGCAGCGTCAGCAGCGGAGGGGAGACCCAGTACTTC.

This chain links TRBV6-1 with TRBJ1-1; D gene unclear. This CDR3 contains 12 residues. The germline V and J ends were trimmed by 7 bases and 1 base, with 7 bases remaining between them. The germline V gene encodes CDR1 MNHNS and CDR2 SASEGT. In nucleotides, the CDR3 is TGTGCCAGCACCAGAAGGAACACTGAAGCTTTCTTT. Protein sequence: CASTRRNTEAFF.

This chain uses TRBV6-1 with TRBJ2-7, with TRBD2 identical over 11 bases. The CDR3 has 16 amino acids. Germline CDR1 reads MNHNS; CDR2 reads SASEGT. Unmatched junction bases numbered 6, after V lost 4 bases and J lost 1 base. The CDR3 sequence: CASSVTGTSGSYEQYF. CDR3 coding DNA: TGTGCCAGCAGTGTCACCGGGACTAGCGGATCCTACGAGCAGTACTTC.

This clone was picked up a small number of times. The chain couples TRBV19 to TRBJ2-3, with 11 bases matching TRBD2. The CDR3 has 15 amino acids. CDR1 is LNHDA and CDR2 is SQIVND in the germline V gene (reference sequence). With 7 bases clipped from V and 4 bases from J, the junction kept 7 bases outside the gene matches. This CDR3 reads CASTQGLAGPDTQYF. For the CDR3, the DNA is TGTGCCAGTACCCAAGGACTAGCGGGCCCAGATACGCAGTATTTT.

Regarding this clone: An end of the junction differs from the germline gene, which may be a read error. This sample includes further DNA sequences coding for the same CDR3. This chain links TRBV2 with TRBJ2-7, with 9 bases that match TRBD1. The CDR3 spans 15 residues. The germline CDR1 and CDR2 sequences are SNHLY and FYNNEI. The CDR3 DNA follows: TGTGCCAGCAGATCCGGGACAGGGAGCTCCTACGAACAGTACTTC. Translated: CASRSGTGSSYEQYF. Based on the CDR3 plus reference TRBV2 and TRBJ2-7, the full variable domain is EPEVTQTPSHQVTQMGQEVILRCVPISNHLYFYWYRQILGQKVEFLVSFYNNEISEKSEIFDDQFSVERPDGSNFTLKIRSTKLEDSAMYFCASRSGTGSSYEQYFGPGTRLTVT.

This chain uses TRBV9 with TRBJ1-2, with 8 nucleotides matching TRBD1. Germline V CDR1 and CDR2: SGDLS, YYNGEE. V gave up 4 bases and J gave up 2 bases; unmatched junction bases: 4. This CDR3 has 14 residues. The CDR3 protein is CASSTRQGNYGYTF. The CDR3 coding sequence is TGTGCCAGCAGCACTAGACAGGGGAACTATGGCTACACCTTC. Drawing the rest from reference TRBV9 and TRBJ1-2, the complete variable domain is DSGVTQTPKHLITATGQRVTLRCSPRSGDLSVYWYQQSLDQGLQFLIQYYNGEERAKGNILERFSAQQFPDLHSELNLSSLELGDSALYFCASSTRQGNYGYTFGSGTRLTVV.

CDR3 sequence reads: CASSVAGDVGQPQHF. Here the CDR3 DNA reads TGTGCCAGCAGCGTAGCAGGGGATGTAGGTCAGCCCCAGCATTTT. The chain links TRBV9 to TRBJ1-5; tentatively, D is TRBD1 (6 bases). The CDR3 runs 15 residues. Germline V gene data show CDR1 as SGDLS and CDR2 as YYNGEE. V was pared by 0 bases and J by 6 bases, with 13 bases between.

V is TRBV27 and J is TRBJ2-2; a weak D match, TRBD2 (5 bases). Trimming stripped 6 bases from V and 2 bases from J, with 13 bases between. The CDR3 covers 15 residues. The germline V gene encodes CDR1 MNHEY and CDR2 SMNVEV (reference sequence). The CDR3 here is CASRVEAVNTGELFF. In DNA form, the CDR3 reads TGTGCCAGCAGGGTGGAGGCAGTTAACACCGGGGAGCTGTTTTTT.

The V call is TRBV19, the J call TRBJ2-1, with TRBD2 identical over 8 bases. This CDR3 region has 15 residues. Looked up from germline, CDR1 is LNHDA and CDR2 is SQIVND (reference sequence). Germline trimming cut 6 bases from V and 7 bases from J; bases unmatched to any gene: 11. CDR3 amino acids: CASSSSGTLGNEQFF. CDR3 in DNA: TGTGCCAGTAGCAGTAGCGGGACCCTTGGAAATGAGCAGTTCTTC.

This chain uses TRBV9 with TRBJ1-2; 7 nucleotides line up with TRBD1. The V and J ends lost 0 bases and 1 base, in that order; junction bases with no gene match: 3. This CDR3 spans 15 amino acids. Germline assignment: CDR1 SGDLS and CDR2 YYNGEE. The CDR3 DNA reads as TGTGCCAGCAGCGTAGCCGGGACAGTTAACTATGGCTACACCTTC. This encodes CASSVAGTVNYGYTF.

This clone was observed a few times. V gene TRBV2 combines with J gene TRBJ2-1; D gene uncertain. This CDR3 is 11 amino acids long. Trimming took off 6 bases at V and 10 bases at J, with 10 bases between the two ends. Germline CDR1 SNHLY, CDR2 FYNNEI. The CDR3 nucleotides are TGTGCCAGCAGCCTCGACTGGGAGCAGTTCTTC. Its translation is CASSLDWEQFF. The full variable domain, in which reference TRBV2 and TRBJ2-1 provide the parts outside the CDR3, is EPEVTQTPSHQVTQMGQEVILRCVPISNHLYFYWYRQILGQKVEFLVSFYNNEISEKSEIFDDQFSVERPDGSNFTLKIRSTKLEDSAMYFCASSLDWEQFFGPGTRLTVL.

The rearrangement uses TRBV28 and TRBJ2-2, with 7 bases matching TRBD2. V lost 4 bases to trimming and J lost 6 bases; unmatched junction nucleotides: 8. The CDR3 spans 15 residues. Germline values: CDR1 MDHEN, CDR2 SYDVKM. This CDR3 reads CASSYLAGAAGELFF. The CDR3, as DNA: TGTGCCAGCAGTTACCTGGCGGGAGCGGCCGGGGAGCTGTTTTTT.

This clone was found once. The gene calls are TRBV28 and TRBJ1-5, with 9 bases lining up with TRBD1. Germline loops: CDR1 MDHEN, CDR2 SYDVKM. The CDR3 has 15 amino acids. Unmatched junction bases numbered 3, after V lost 1 base and J lost 5 bases. The CDR3 bases are TGTGCCAGCAGTTTATTCGGACAGGGGTATCAGCCCCAGCATTTT. It codes for CASSLFGQGYQPQHF.

The rearrangement joins TRBV18 to TRBJ2-2; D gene ambiguous. CDR3 size: 14 residues. Germline lookup yields CDR1 KGHSH and CDR2 LQKENI. Trimming took 6 bases from V and 3 from J, leaving 11 bases between them. The CDR3 DNA reads TGTGCCAGCTCTCCTCCCCTTGACACCGGGGAGCTGTTTTTT. Translated: CASSPPLDTGELFF.